A single sample gave rise to the 10 T cell receptor beta chains below, sequenced in a study of blood T cell repertoires in COVID-19. TCRdb's copy holds only in-frame clones and misses some; the assay was immunoSEQ multiplex PCR. The sample records 250,000 to 350,000 clones, approximately 90% being singletons. Sequencing was performed on peripheral blood. These receptors came from a woman in her sixties or seventies with acute or convalescent COVID-19.

The chain is built from TRBV19 and TRBJ1-5; weak D call: TRBD1 (6 bases). The germline V gene encodes CDR1 LNHDA and CDR2 SQIVND (reference sequence). The length of the CDR3 is 15 residues. V was trimmed by 10 bases and J by 0 bases, leaving 16 bases between them. The CDR3 DNA reads TGTGCCACCCGCACAACAGGGTATAGCAATCAGCCCCAGCATTTT. As protein: CATRTTGYSNQPQHF. Supplemented by reference TRBV19 and TRBJ1-5, the full variable domain reads DGGITQSPKYLFRKEGQNVTLSCEQNLNHDAMYWYRQDPGQGLRLIYYSQIVNDFQKGDIAEGYSVSREKKESFPLTVTSAQKNPTAFYLCATRTTGYSNQPQHFGDGTRLSIL.

This clone was seen a few times. The chain couples TRBV29-1 to TRBJ2-1, with 14 bases matching TRBD2. The length of the CDR3 is 16 residues. Per germline, CDR1 SQVTM and CDR2 ANQGSEA. J gave up 8 bases and V 3 bases, and 9 bases lay outside the gene matches. The CDR3 sequence is CSVDAGTSGRTDEQFF. DNA for the CDR3: TGCAGCGTTGATGCCGGGACTAGCGGGAGAACGGATGAGCAGTTCTTC.

J is TRBJ1-5 and V is TRBV29-1, with TRBD1 matching 11 bases. The germline V gene has CDR1 SQVTM and CDR2 ANQGSEA. J lost 5 bases, V lost 6 bases, and 3 bases had no gene match. The CDR3 loop spans 13 amino acids. CDR3 residues: CSVGQGVDQPQHF. In nucleotides, the CDR3 is TGCAGCGTGGGACAGGGGGTGGATCAGCCCCAGCATTTT.

A note on this clone: This CDR3 fails to terminate in the conserved phenylalanine or tryptophan, so it likely reflects a read error. No DNA is shown, since the ends of the CDR3 on it are uncertain; the CDR3 is the one TCRdb lists. J is TRBJ1-2 and V is TRBV12-3 or TRBV12-4; the tabulated D call, TRBD1, remains unverified against the DNA. The CDR3 adds up to 12 amino acids, both ends counted. CDR3 sequence reads: CASTRGPSPYAL.

J is TRBJ2-3 and V is TRBV11-3; no definite D call. This CDR3 comprises 14 residues. The germline V and J ends were trimmed by 1 base and 7 bases, with 12 bases remaining between them. Germline V gene lookup returns CDR1 SGHNT and CDR2 YENEEA. This CDR3 reads CASSLGGSLNTQYF. The DNA for the CDR3 is TGTGCCAGCAGCTTAGGCGGAAGCTTGAATACGCAGTATTTT. The full variable domain, its missing parts supplied by reference TRBV11-3 and TRBJ2-3, is EAGVVQSPRYKIIEKKQPVAFWCNPISGHNTLYWYLQNLGQGPELLIRYENEEAVDDSQLPKDRFSAERLKGVDSTLKIQPAELGDSAVYLCASSLGGSLNTQYFGPGTRLTVL.

The chain has TRBV6-5 and TRBJ1-4; TRBD1 aligns across 7 bases. V trimming: 8 bases; J trimming: 7 bases; junction bases outside the gene matches: 4. CDR1 MNHEY and CDR2 SVGAGI come from the germline V gene. This CDR3 is 12 amino acids long. The CDR3 DNA follows: TGTGCCAGCCAGGGGGTTTCTGAAAAACTGTTTTTT. Translating gives CASQGVSEKLFF.

V is TRBV27 and J is TRBJ1-1; D might be TRBD1 (6 bases). Germline V gives CDR1 MNHEY, CDR2 SMNVEV (reference sequence). V lost 4 bases to trimming and J lost 2 bases, with 17 bases between them. The CDR3 has 16 amino acids. The CDR3 nucleotides read TGTGCCAGCAGTTCCCTGACAGGTACCCGTAACACTGAAGCTTTCTTT. This codes for CASSSLTGTRNTEAFF.

This rearrangement joins TRBV27 to TRBJ2-3, with 8 bases fitting TRBD2. The trim removed 4 bases at V and 4 bases at J, leaving 4 bases unmatched. This CDR3 has 14 amino acids. CDR1 is MNHEY and CDR2 is SMNVEV in the germline V gene (reference sequence). As DNA, the CDR3 is TGTGCCAGCAGTTCGGGACTAGTTGCAGATACGCAGTATTTT. It specifies CASSSGLVADTQYF.

The chain joins TRBV7-9 to TRBJ2-1; 16 bases agree with TRBD2. The J segment lost 2 bases and the V segment lost 4 bases, leaving 8 bases of the junction unmatched. Germline CDR1 and CDR2: SEHNR and FQNEAQ (reference sequence). There are 19 residues in the CDR3. DNA for the CDR3: TGTGCCAGCAGCTCCTACTCCGGGACTAGCGGGAGGGCCTACAATGAGCAGTTCTTC. Encoded protein: CASSSYSGTSGRAYNEQFF.

This chain uses TRBV27 with TRBJ1-2; D perhaps matches TRBD1 (5 bases). This CDR3 comprises 12 residues. Germline CDR1 and CDR2: MNHEY and SMNVEV (reference sequence). V was shortened by 5 bases and J by 8 bases, with 12 bases between the two germline ends. CDR3 sequence: CASSLGGGGYTF. As DNA, the CDR3 is TGTGCCAGCAGTCTTGGGGGAGGCGGCTACACCTTC.